This T cell receptor beta chain was obtained from a study of blood T cell repertoires in COVID-19. Study information: The origin of the acute and convalescent COVID-19 samples was the United States, Italy and Spain. T cells, B-cell-depleted T cells, or PBMCs supplied cDNA or gDNA.

As processed by the authors: From reference gene primer amplification, estimates of nucleated cell counts were derived. Measured with immunoSEQ multiplex PCR; TCRdb has only the in-frame clones, and not every one. V, J and clone size derive from that table, while D and trimming were established from the DNA sequence. This sample yields tens of thousands of clones, of which around 80% are seen a single time; roughly 5.9% belongs to the top ten. Trimming took 1 base from V and 0 from J, leaving 8 bases between them. The CDR3 length is 15 residues. The germline V gene has CDR1 SGHDT and CDR2 YYEEEE. The chain is built from TRBV5-6 and TRBJ2-1; maybe TRBD2 (5 bases). This clonotype was obtained from a human donor in a cohort sampled during active or convalescent COVID-19. Sequencing input: peripheral blood. The CDR3 sequence: CASSLRGSSYNEQFF. CDR3 nucleotide sequence: TGTGCCAGCAGCTTGAGAGGGAGCTCCTACAATGAGCAGTTCTTC.